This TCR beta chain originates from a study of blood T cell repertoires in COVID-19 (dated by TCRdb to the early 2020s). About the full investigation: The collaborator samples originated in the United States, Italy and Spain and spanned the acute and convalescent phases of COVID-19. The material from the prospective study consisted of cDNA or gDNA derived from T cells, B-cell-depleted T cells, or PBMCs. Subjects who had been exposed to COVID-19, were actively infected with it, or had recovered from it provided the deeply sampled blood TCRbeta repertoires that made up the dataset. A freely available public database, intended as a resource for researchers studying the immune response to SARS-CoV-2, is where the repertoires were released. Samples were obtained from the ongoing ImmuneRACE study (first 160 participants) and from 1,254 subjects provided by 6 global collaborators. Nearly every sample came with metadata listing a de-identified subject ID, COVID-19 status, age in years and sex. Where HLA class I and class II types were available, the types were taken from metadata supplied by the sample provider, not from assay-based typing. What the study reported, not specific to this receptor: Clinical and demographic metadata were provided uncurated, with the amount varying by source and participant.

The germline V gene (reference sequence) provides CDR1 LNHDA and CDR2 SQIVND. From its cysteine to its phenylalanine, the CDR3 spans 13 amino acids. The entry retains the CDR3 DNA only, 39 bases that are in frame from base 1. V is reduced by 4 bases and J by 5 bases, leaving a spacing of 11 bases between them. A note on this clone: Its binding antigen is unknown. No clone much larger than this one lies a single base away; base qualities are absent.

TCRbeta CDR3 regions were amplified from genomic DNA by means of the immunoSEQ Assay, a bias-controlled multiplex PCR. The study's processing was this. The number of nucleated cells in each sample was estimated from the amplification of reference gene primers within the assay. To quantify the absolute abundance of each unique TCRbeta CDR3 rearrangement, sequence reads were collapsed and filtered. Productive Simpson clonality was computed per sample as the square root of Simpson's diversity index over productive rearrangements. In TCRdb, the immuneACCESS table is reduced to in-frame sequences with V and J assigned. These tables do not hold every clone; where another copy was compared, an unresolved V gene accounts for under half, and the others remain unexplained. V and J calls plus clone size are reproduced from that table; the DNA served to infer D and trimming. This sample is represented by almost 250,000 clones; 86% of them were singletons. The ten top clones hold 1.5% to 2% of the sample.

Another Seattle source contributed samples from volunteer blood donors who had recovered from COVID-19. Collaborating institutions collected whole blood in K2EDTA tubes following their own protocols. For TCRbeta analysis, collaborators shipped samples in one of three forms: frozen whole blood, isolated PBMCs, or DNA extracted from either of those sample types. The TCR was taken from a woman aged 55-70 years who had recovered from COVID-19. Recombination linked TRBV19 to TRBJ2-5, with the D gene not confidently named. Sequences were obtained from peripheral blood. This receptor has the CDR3 CASSRSVQETQYF. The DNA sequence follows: TGTGCCAGTAGTAGGTCAGTCCAGGAGACCCAGTACTTC. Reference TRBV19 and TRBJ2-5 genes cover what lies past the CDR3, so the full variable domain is DGGITQSPKYLFRKEGQNVTLSCEQNLNHDAMYWYRQDPGQGLRLIYYSQIVNDFQKGDIAEGYSVSREKKESFPLTVTSAQKNPTAFYLCASSRSVQETQYFGPGTRLLVL.